This T cell receptor (beta chain) stems from a study of cytomegalovirus exposure and HLA in healthy donors. The study's findings and limits: TCR sequences were mostly rare, though some public TCRs occurred in many donors. Cytomegalovirus-associated status was assigned to fewer than 200 TCR beta chains. According to reports, the classifier identified cytomegalovirus status with high specificity and sensitivity.

For this clone: Its specificity is not known.

The approximately 130-subject validation cohort, separate from the 666-subject first cohort, included the donors. Profiled with immunoSEQ multiplex PCR; TCRdb holds only in-frame clones, not every one. Of approximately 200,000 clones listed, roughly 77% are singletons. Material for sequencing was PBMCs. The receptor was isolated from a woman aged 25 to 45 in good health and CMV-seronegative.

CDR3 nucleotide sequence: TGCAGCGGTATGATAGGAGGAGTTGACACCGGGGAGCTGTTTTTT. This codes for CSGMIGGVDTGELFF. V and J are TRBV29-1 and TRBJ2-2, with D perhaps matching TRBD2 (5 bases). Trimming removed 7 bases at V and 3 bases at J, with 18 bases between. CDR3 size: 15 residues. Germline CDR1 and CDR2: SQVTM and ANQGSEA.